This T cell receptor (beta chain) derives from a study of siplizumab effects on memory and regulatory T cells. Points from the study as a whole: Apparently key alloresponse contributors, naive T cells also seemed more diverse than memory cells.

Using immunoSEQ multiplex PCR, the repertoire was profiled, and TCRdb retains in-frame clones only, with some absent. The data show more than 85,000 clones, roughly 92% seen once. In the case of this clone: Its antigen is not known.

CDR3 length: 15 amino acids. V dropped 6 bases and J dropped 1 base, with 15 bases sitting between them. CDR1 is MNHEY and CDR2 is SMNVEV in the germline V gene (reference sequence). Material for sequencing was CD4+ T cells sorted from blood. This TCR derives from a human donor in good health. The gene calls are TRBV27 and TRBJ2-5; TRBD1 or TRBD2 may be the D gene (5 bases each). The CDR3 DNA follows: TGTGCCAGCAGACCCGTACGGGGCGTCCAAGAGACCCAGTACTTC. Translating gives CASRPVRGVQETQYF.